Below are 25 T cell receptor beta chains sequenced from a single sample in a study of cytomegalovirus exposure and HLA in healthy donors. Vbeta (60) and Jbeta (13) primers were used in the PCR. The assay was immunoSEQ multiplex PCR, and TCRdb's table has in-frame clones only and misses some. The sample records some 150,000 clones, more than 70% being singletons. What was sequenced was PBMCs. These receptors were taken from a man aged 40-49 years in good health and CMV-seronegative.

The chain has TRBV7-2 and TRBJ2-7; D gene uncertain. Trimming removed 5 bases at V and 0 bases at J, with 11 bases between. Germline loops: CDR1 SGHTA, CDR2 FQGNSA. The CDR3 is made up of 14 amino acids. CDR3 residues: CASSAEVASYEQYF. CDR3 in DNA: TGTGCCAGCAGCGCAGAGGTAGCCTCCTACGAGCAGTACTTC.

The rearrangement uses TRBV6-1 and TRBJ1-5, with 9 nucleotides matching TRBD1. The trim removed 5 bases at V and 4 bases at J, leaving 6 bases unmatched. The CDR3 sequence is 15 residues long. Germline V gene lookup returns CDR1 MNHNS and CDR2 SASEGT. This chain's CDR3 is CASSTWTGANQPQHF. The CDR3 region has the DNA TGTGCCAGCAGTACCTGGACAGGGGCTAATCAGCCCCAGCATTTT.

A note on this clone: The junction departs from germline at one end; a sequencing error may be responsible. The chain employs TRBV2 and TRBJ2-2, with TRBD2 matching 9 bases. From germline, CDR1 is SNHLY and CDR2 FYNNEI. The length of the CDR3 is 17 residues. This chain's CDR3 is CASSELSSGKNAGELFF. The CDR3, as DNA: TGTGCCAGCAGTGAGTTGTCTAGCGGGAAGAACGCCGGGGAGCTGTTTTTT.

This clone was seen more than once but under ten times. V usage is TRBV4-3 and J usage is TRBJ2-7, with 7 bases aligning to TRBD1. Germline V gives CDR1 LGHNA, CDR2 YSLEER. The CDR3 spans 15 residues. The J segment lost 1 base and the V segment lost 4 bases, leaving 7 bases of the junction unmatched. Here the CDR3 reads CASSLGNRGSYEQYF. DNA for the CDR3: TGCGCCAGCAGCCTAGGGAACAGGGGATCCTACGAGCAGTACTTC.

The gene calls are TRBV19 and TRBJ1-1; TRBD1 matches at 8 bases. The V and J ends lost 5 bases and 7 bases, in that order; junction bases with no gene match: 9. The length of the CDR3 is 14 residues. CDR1 is LNHDA, CDR2 SQIVND, per germline (reference sequence). The CDR3 DNA reads as TGTGCCAGTAGTGTCCCCGGACAGGGAGGTGAAGCTTTCTTT. This sequence encodes CASSVPGQGGEAFF.

The chain has TRBV5-1 and TRBJ1-1; 8 bases are shared with TRBD1. Germline V lookup: CDR1 SGHRS, CDR2 YFSETQ. V shed 3 bases and J 0 bases; nucleotides not matched to a gene: 13. The CDR3 length is 18 residues. DNA for the CDR3: TGCGCCAGCAGCTGGACAGGGCGCCCGGGGGATATGAACACTGAAGCTTTCTTT. This translates into CASSWTGRPGDMNTEAFF.

The chain recombines TRBV2 with TRBJ2-7, with unresolved D. Per germline, CDR1 SNHLY and CDR2 FYNNEI. There are 12 residues in the CDR3. V was trimmed by 11 bases and J by 3 bases, leaving 14 bases between them. CDR3 DNA: TGTGCCGGTCATCGTCTAAGCTACGAGCAGTACTTC. This translates into CAGHRLSYEQYF.

DNA for the CDR3: TGTGCCAGCAGCGCACAGGGCCCGAACACTGAAGCTTTCTTT. Its translation is CASSAQGPNTEAFF. The rearrangement links TRBV7-9 to TRBJ1-1; a weak D match, TRBD1 (6 bases). Germline V gene lookup returns CDR1 SEHNR and CDR2 FQNEAQ (reference sequence). Deletions cut 5 bases from V and 1 base from J, with 11 bases between. This CDR3 has 14 residues.

This clone was found a few times. V is TRBV25-1 and J is TRBJ2-5, with 7 bases fitting TRBD2. CDR3 length: 13 amino acids. Losses at the gene ends were 4 bases for V and 5 bases for J; bases not matched to a gene: 4. Germline lookup yields CDR1 MGHDK and CDR2 SYGVNS. CDR3: CASSGGGLETQYF. As DNA, the CDR3 is TGTGCCAGCAGTGGCGGGGGTTTGGAGACCCAGTACTTC.

The chain employs TRBV9 and TRBJ2-1; D possibly corresponds to TRBD1 (6 bases). This CDR3 comprises 15 residues. The V gene's germline CDR1 is SGDLS and CDR2 YYNGEE. The V end was cut by 0 bases, the J end by 4 bases, with 11 bases between. The CDR3 nucleotides are TGTGCCAGCAGCGTAGCGTCAGGGGTGTACAATGAGCAGTTCTTC. Protein product: CASSVASGVYNEQFF.

This clone has just one count. The chain links TRBV4-3 to TRBJ1-1, with a possible D match to TRBD1 (5 bases). The CDR3 has 15 amino acids. The V gene's germline CDR1 is LGHNA and CDR2 YSLEER. The ends were cut back, 4 bases at V and 6 bases at J, with 18 bases in the middle. CDR3 DNA: TGCGCCAGCAGCCGGACCGACAGTAGGTCGGCTGAAGCTTTCTTT. Residues: CASSRTDSRSAEAFF.

The chain is built from TRBV6-5 and TRBJ1-3; no firm D call. This CDR3 spans 12 amino acids. V was cut by 7 bases and J by 4 bases, with 8 bases left in between. Germline V CDR1 and CDR2: MNHEY, SVGAGI. The CDR3 bases are TGTGCCAGCACGGGGAAAGGAAACACCATATATTTT. Amino acids: CASTGKGNTIYF.

The chain carries TRBV27 and TRBJ1-5; D gene uncertain. Germline V gives CDR1 MNHEY, CDR2 SMNVEV (reference sequence). Trimming took 5 bases from V and 7 from J, leaving 21 bases between them. This CDR3 is built from 16 residues. CDR3: CASSPPGAARSQPQHF. The DNA for the CDR3 is TGTGCCAGCAGTCCGCCCGGAGCCGCCCGGTCCCAGCCCCAGCATTTT.

The gene calls are TRBV6-5 and TRBJ1-3; no clear D gene. The CDR3 loop spans 11 amino acids. V was cut by 9 bases and J by 12 bases, with 15 bases left in between. CDR1 is MNHEY and CDR2 is SVGAGI in the germline V gene. The CDR3 sequence: CARETSMCIYF. CDR3 DNA: TGTGCCAGGGAGACTTCGATGTGCATATATTTT.

The rearrangement links TRBV7-2 to TRBJ2-7; TRBD2 might be the D (7 bases). Germline V gene lookup returns CDR1 SGHTA and CDR2 FQGNSA. The length of the CDR3 is 15 residues. Trimming left V 7 bases short and J 0 bases short, with 16 bases between. The CDR3 spells CASIQPGEGSYEQYF. As DNA, the CDR3 is TGTGCCAGCATCCAGCCAGGGGAGGGCTCCTACGAGCAGTACTTC.

This clone occurred a few times. At the DNA level, this CDR3 is encoded by other sequences in the same sample as well. The chain is built from TRBV5-1 and TRBJ1-1; D unclear. Looked up from germline, CDR1 is SGHRS and CDR2 is YFSETQ. The CDR3 runs to 13 residues. V was trimmed by 0 bases and J by 1 base, leaving 4 bases between them. Here the CDR3 reads CASSLAGNTEAFF. The DNA of the CDR3 is TGCGCCAGCAGCTTGGCAGGGAACACTGAAGCTTTCTTT.

The J gene is TRBJ2-1, the V gene TRBV7-6; TRBD2 is a possible D gene (6 bases). Trimming removed 0 bases at V and 4 bases at J, with 13 bases between. CDR1 and CDR2 from the germline V gene are SGHVS and FNYEAQ. The CDR3 consists of 16 residues. The CDR3 protein is CASSLAEGPTYNEQFF. The CDR3 DNA is TGTGCCAGCAGCTTAGCGGAGGGGCCAACGTACAATGAGCAGTTCTTC. Full variable domain (remainder filled in from reference TRBV7-6 and TRBJ2-1): GAGVSQSPRYKVTKRGQDVALRCDPISGHVSLYWYRQALGQGPEFLTYFNYEAQQDKSGLPNDRFSAERPEGSISTLTIQRTEQRDSAMYRCASSLAEGPTYNEQFFGPGTRLTVL.

The J gene is TRBJ1-4, the V gene TRBV18; no firm D call. Germline V CDR1 and CDR2: KGHSH, LQKENI. Trimming cost V 2 bases and J 3 bases, with 10 bases left between them. This CDR3 has 15 amino acids. CDR3 residues: CASSPRETANEKLFF. As DNA, the CDR3 is TGTGCCAGCTCACCAAGGGAGACTGCTAATGAAAAACTGTTTTTT.

The chain joins TRBV29-1 to TRBJ2-7, with TRBD2 identical over 7 bases. V trimming: 4 bases; J trimming: 0 bases; junction bases outside the gene matches: 3. Germline V gene sequence: CDR1 SQVTM, CDR2 ANQGSEA. The CDR3 is 13 amino acids. The CDR3 sequence is CSVGEGHSYEQYF. CDR3 in DNA: TGCAGCGTTGGGGAGGGGCACTCCTACGAGCAGTACTTC.

V gene TRBV29-1 combines with J gene TRBJ2-2; the match to TRBD1 covers 7 bases. V was clipped by 6 bases and J by 1 base; unmatched bases: 8. This CDR3 is built from 15 residues. Germline V gene lookup returns CDR1 SQVTM and CDR2 ANQGSEA. CDR3 protein: CSVQGQGVNTGELFF. CDR3 DNA: TGCAGCGTCCAGGGGCAGGGGGTGAACACCGGGGAGCTGTTTTTT.

The chain links TRBV27 to TRBJ2-7, with a possible D match to TRBD1 (6 bases). Looked up from germline, CDR1 is MNHEY and CDR2 is SMNVEV (reference sequence). The CDR3 contains 14 residues. The germline V and J ends were trimmed by 6 bases and 2 bases, with 14 bases remaining between them. CDR3 sequence reads: CASRLSRQAYEQYF. Here the CDR3 DNA reads TGTGCCAGCAGACTAAGTCGACAGGCCTACGAGCAGTACTTC.

The rearrangement links TRBV18 to TRBJ2-1; no definite D call. CDR1 is KGHSH and CDR2 is LQKENI in the germline V gene. Trimming stripped 5 bases from V and 4 bases from J, with 9 bases between. This CDR3 is built from 13 residues. CDR3 amino acids: CASSENSYNEQFF. The CDR3, as DNA: TGTGCCAGCTCAGAGAACAGTTACAATGAGCAGTTCTTC.

This sequence joins TRBV10-1 and TRBJ1-5, with D unresolved. Germline V gene data show CDR1 as WNHNN and CDR2 as SYGVQD (reference sequence). V gave up 4 bases and J gave up 0 bases, with 10 bases separating them. This CDR3 contains 15 residues. The CDR3 DNA reads as TGCGCCAGCAGTGCGACTGAGTTTAGCAATCAGCCCCAGCATTTT. It specifies CASSATEFSNQPQHF.

The chain links TRBV5-1 to TRBJ2-7; D is possibly TRBD1 (6 bases). The V end was cut by 0 bases, the J end by 6 bases, with 13 bases between. Germline lookup yields CDR1 SGHRS and CDR2 YFSETQ. CDR3 size: 14 residues. The CDR3 here is CASSLGTARGEQYF. CDR3 nucleotide sequence: TGCGCCAGCAGCTTGGGGACAGCAAGAGGCGAGCAGTACTTC.

This clone has more than one count but fewer than ten. V is TRBV4-1 and J is TRBJ2-7, with D possibly being TRBD2 (5 bases). The V and J ends lost 4 bases and 3 bases respectively, with 16 bases between them. This CDR3 is built from 15 residues. The V gene's germline CDR1 is MGHRA and CDR2 YSYEKL. The CDR3 is CASSRGFGQLYEQYF. The DNA of the CDR3 is TGCGCCAGCAGCCGAGGGTTCGGGCAGCTCTACGAGCAGTACTTC.